This section outlines one T cell receptor (beta chain) sequence together with its context. This clone was detected only once. Its antigen remains undetermined. No quality values exist for individual bases; no much larger clone is one base distant. The data were taken from a study of blood T cell repertoires in COVID-19 (dated by TCRdb to 2020 to 2022). Study-level background: Samples covering the acute and convalescent phases of COVID-19 were provided by collaborators in the United States, Italy and Spain. The prospective study material was composed of cDNA or gDNA derived from T cells, B-cell-depleted T cells, or PBMCs. Deeply sampled blood TCRbeta repertoires from subjects exposed to, actively infected with, or recovered from COVID-19 were included in the dataset. The repertoires were made available in a free public database intended to serve as a resource for research on the immune response to SARS-CoV-2. Samples came from the ongoing ImmuneRACE study (first 160 participants) plus 1,254 subjects from 6 global collaborators. A de-identified subject ID, COVID-19 status, age in years and sex were almost always included in the sample metadata. Where available, HLA class I and class II types were obtained from metadata supplied by the sample provider rather than from assay-based typing. General findings and caveats noted by the study authors: Clinical and demographic metadata were provided uncurated, with the amount varying by source and participant.

At one collaborating source in Seattle, patients were enrolled during active infection and were followed longitudinally through the course of disease. Each collaborating institution followed its own protocols to collect whole blood in K2EDTA tubes. For TCRbeta analysis, collaborators shipped samples as frozen whole blood, isolated PBMCs, or DNA extracted from either of those sample types. Germline trimming: 3 bases from V, 0 bases from J; junction bases outside gene matches: 8. The CDR3 measures 16 amino acids from cysteine to phenylalanine. This entry keeps only the CDR3 DNA: 48 bases, framed from base 1. Taken from the germline V gene (reference sequence), the CDR1 and CDR2 loops are SGHKS and YYEKEE. The immunoSEQ Assay, a bias-controlled multiplex PCR, was used to amplify TCRbeta CDR3 regions from genomic DNA. Regarding the original processing steps: Within the assay, amplification of reference gene primers was used to estimate how many nucleated cells each sample contained. To quantify the absolute abundance of each unique TCRbeta CDR3 rearrangement, sequence reads were collapsed and filtered. For each sample, productive Simpson clonality was calculated as the square root of Simpson's diversity index over productive rearrangements. Imported from immuneACCESS, the table was reduced by TCRdb to in-frame sequences with V and J called. These copies leave out some clones; in studies compared against another copy, an unresolved V gene accounts for under half, and the cause of the remainder is not known. The D gene and trimming were derived from the DNA, and the V and J assignments and clone size from that table. Across this sample there are some 300,000 clones, with roughly 90% seen only once. The ten top clones hold around 0.93% of the sample.

This receptor was obtained from a woman between 35 and 50 years old with COVID-19, enrolled during active disease. The chain is encoded by TRBV5-5 joined to TRBJ1-2, and 7 bases in between align with TRBD1. The sample comprised peripheral blood. The CDR3 region reads CASSSIAGGPNYGYTF. The sequenced DNA: TGTGCCAGCAGCTCAATCGCAGGGGGGCCTAACTATGGCTACACCTTC.